One and the same sample provided the 32 T cell receptor beta chains below, sequenced in a study of shared clonotypes between healthy human individuals. TCRdb's copy holds only in-frame clones and misses some; the assay was immunoSEQ multiplex PCR. The table has around 550,000 clones, 85% to 95% seen once. CD45RO-negative, CCR7-selected cells formed the naive CD8 fraction, which excluded terminally differentiated effector memory CD45RA+ cells. Specimen: naive CD8+ T cells sorted from blood. These receptors all come from a woman in her 30s in good health.

The rearrangement joins TRBV19 to TRBJ2-7, with 8 bases lining up with TRBD1. The CDR3 extends over 15 amino acids. Germline values: CDR1 LNHDA, CDR2 SQIVND (reference sequence). V trimming: 2 bases; J trimming: 5 bases; junction bases outside the gene matches: 8. In DNA form, the CDR3 reads TGTGCCAGTAGTATAAGTCAGGGGGCGTTCAACGAGCAGTACTTC. It is translated as CASSISQGAFNEQYF.

The chain is built from TRBV29-1 and TRBJ2-5; D assignment may be TRBD1 or TRBD2 (5 bases each). This CDR3 spans 11 amino acids. Germline V lookup: CDR1 SQVTM, CDR2 ANQGSEA. The V end lost 7 bases, the J end lost 5 bases, and 11 bases lay between the germline ends. CDR3 nucleotide sequence: TGCAGCGACGGCAGGGACGAGACCCAGTACTTC. Translating gives CSDGRDETQYF.

The chain has TRBV28 and TRBJ2-2, with 10 bases identical to TRBD2. V shed 7 bases, J shed 5 bases, and the junction held 7 bases outside the gene matches. Germline V CDR1 and CDR2: MDHEN, SYDVKM. CDR3 length: 15 amino acids. CDR3 residues: CASNGLAVTTGELFF. In nucleotides, the CDR3 is TGTGCCAGCAATGGACTAGCGGTTACTACCGGGGAGCTGTTTTTT.

This clone was counted once. The V gene is TRBV4-1, the J gene TRBJ1-1; D remains unclear. Trimming removed 3 bases at V and 11 bases at J, with 19 bases between. The CDR3 length is 14 residues. CDR1 and CDR2 from the germline V gene are MGHRA and YSYEKL. DNA of the CDR3: TGCGCCAGCAGCCAGTGGGGTGTATCAGGTGAGGCTTTCTTT. Amino acids: CASSQWGVSGEAFF.

The chain uses TRBV6-1 and TRBJ1-4; TRBD1 might be the D (6 bases). The CDR3 totals 15 residues. Germline V gene sequence: CDR1 MNHNS, CDR2 SASEGT. The V gene lost 2 bases and the J gene lost 3 bases, with 10 bases spanning the gap. The CDR3 region has the DNA TGTGCCAGCAGTGAAACCGGGACACCTAATGAAAAACTGTTTTTT. Its protein is CASSETGTPNEKLFF.

The chain combines TRBV6-5 with TRBJ1-4, with 7 bases fitting TRBD1. The V segment lost 4 bases and the J segment 3 bases; nucleotides outside the gene matches: 5. Germline CDR1 is MNHEY and CDR2 is SVGAGI. The CDR3 runs to 15 residues. CDR3 region: CASSSTGQSNEKLFF. Written as DNA, the CDR3 is TGTGCCAGCAGTTCCACGGGACAGTCTAATGAAAAACTGTTTTTT.

Comments on this clone: This same CDR3 is encoded by further DNA sequences in the sample. The rearrangement uses TRBV19 and TRBJ1-1; D remains unclear. V lost 3 bases and J lost 5, with 7 bases in between. The CDR3 runs 12 residues. The germline V gene encodes CDR1 LNHDA and CDR2 SQIVND (reference sequence). The CDR3 sequence is CASSMGDTEAFF. The DNA of the CDR3 is TGTGCCAGTAGTATGGGTGATACTGAAGCTTTCTTT.

This chain connects TRBV4-2 to TRBJ1-1; D remains unclear. Trimming took off 0 bases at V and 0 bases at J, with 17 bases between the two ends. The CDR3 contains 18 residues. Germline V lookup: CDR1 LGHNA, CDR2 YNFKEQ. CDR3 in DNA: TGTGCCAGCAGCCAAGAAGGCTTTGGTCAAGGGATGAACACTGAAGCTTTCTTT. This codes for CASSQEGFGQGMNTEAFF.

This clone was observed a few times. This chain uses TRBV5-6 with TRBJ1-1; D is unclear. CDR1 SGHDT and CDR2 YYEEEE come from the germline V gene. V was cut by 0 bases and J by 9 bases, with 9 bases left in between. The CDR3 spans 12 residues. This CDR3 is CASSLDGNQAFF. The CDR3 nucleotides are TGTGCCAGCAGCTTGGATGGCAACCAAGCTTTCTTT.

The V call is TRBV30, the J call TRBJ2-3; TRBD2 matches at 9 bases. There are 14 residues in the CDR3. J was trimmed by 6 bases and V by 0 bases; bases with no gene match: 4. Germline loops: CDR1 GTSNPN, CDR2 SVGIG (reference sequence). CDR3 sequence reads: CAWSVFAGGDTQYF. In DNA form, the CDR3 reads TGTGCCTGGAGTGTATTCGCGGGAGGGGATACGCAGTATTTT.

CDR3 DNA sequence: TGTGCCAGCATGTCACAGGGGGCGCTCAACGAGCAGTACTTC. Translated, it gives CASMSQGALNEQYF. V usage is TRBV2 and J usage is TRBJ2-7; TRBD1 matches 9 bases. Trimming at V came to 7 bases and at J to 5 bases, leaving 9 bases not matched to a gene. The CDR3 is 14 amino acids. Per the germline V gene, CDR1 is SNHLY and CDR2 is FYNNEI.

In its sample, this clone was seen once. The chain recombines TRBV7-6 with TRBJ2-7; 7 nucleotides line up with TRBD1. The germline V gene has CDR1 SGHVS and CDR2 FNYEAQ. This CDR3 spans 13 amino acids. After removal of 5 bases from V and 2 bases from J, the junction contained 3 bases not matched to a gene. The CDR3 loop reads CASSMGTAYEQYF. Written as DNA, the CDR3 is TGTGCCAGCAGCATGGGGACAGCCTACGAGCAGTACTTC.

The gene calls are TRBV9 and TRBJ2-7; TRBD1 agrees at 9 bases. V shed 4 bases, J shed 4 bases, and the junction held 9 bases outside the gene matches. Germline CDR1 and CDR2: SGDLS and YYNGEE. The CDR3 totals 15 residues. This CDR3 reads CASSSDRGGMYEQYF. The DNA for the CDR3 is TGTGCCAGCAGCTCAGACAGGGGGGGAATGTACGAGCAGTACTTC.

The rearrangement links TRBV9 to TRBJ2-3; D is perhaps TRBD2 (7 bases). CDR1 and CDR2 (germline): SGDLS, YYNGEE. The CDR3 contains 16 residues. Deletions cut 1 base from V and 2 bases from J, with 14 bases between. CDR3 residues: CASSVRGGGATDTQYF. The CDR3 coding sequence is TGTGCCAGCAGCGTAAGGGGCGGGGGCGCCACAGATACGCAGTATTTT.

This chain uses TRBV2 with TRBJ2-1, with 9 bases fitting TRBD2. Unmatched junction bases numbered 9, after V lost 10 bases and J lost 2 bases. Looked up from germline, CDR1 is SNHLY and CDR2 is FYNNEI. The CDR3 is 15 residues long. CDR3 in amino acids: CAIYTGLATYNEQFF. The CDR3 DNA sequence: TGTGCCATTTATACCGGACTAGCGACCTACAATGAGCAGTTCTTC.

This chain connects TRBV27 to TRBJ2-6, with no clear D. Germline V gene sequence: CDR1 MNHEY, CDR2 SMNVEV (reference sequence). V was clipped by 6 bases and J by 2 bases, with 8 bases between them. The CDR3 consists of 14 residues. CDR3 loop: CASSPYAGANVLTF. The CDR3 DNA follows: TGTGCCAGCAGCCCCTATGCTGGGGCCAACGTCCTGACTTTC. The full variable domain, its missing parts supplied by reference TRBV27 and TRBJ2-6, is EAQVTQNPRYLITVTGKKLTVTCSQNMNHEYMSWYRQDPGLGLRQIYYSMNVEVTDKGDVPEGYKVSRKEKRNFPLILESPSPNQTSLYFCASSPYAGANVLTFGAGSRLTVL.

The gene calls are TRBV27 and TRBJ1-4, with a tentative D call TRBD1 (5 bases). CDR3 length equals 14 residues. The V end lost 3 bases, the J end lost 6 bases, and 11 bases lay between the germline ends. From germline, CDR1 is MNHEY and CDR2 SMNVEV (reference sequence). This CDR3 is CASSFRDPYEKLFF. In DNA, the CDR3 is TGTGCCAGCAGTTTCCGGGACCCCTATGAAAAACTGTTTTTT. Filled out from reference TRBV27 and TRBJ1-4, the complete variable domain reads EAQVTQNPRYLITVTGKKLTVTCSQNMNHEYMSWYRQDPGLGLRQIYYSMNVEVTDKGDVPEGYKVSRKEKRNFPLILESPSPNQTSLYFCASSFRDPYEKLFFGSGTQLSVL.

This chain connects TRBV7-9 to TRBJ2-5; D is unclear. The germline gives CDR1 SEHNR, CDR2 FQNEAQ (reference sequence). V lost 8 bases to trimming and J lost 4 bases, with 14 bases between them. The CDR3 spans 13 residues. The chain's CDR3 is CASWNPELETQYF. The CDR3 DNA is TGTGCCAGCTGGAATCCCGAGTTAGAGACCCAGTACTTC.

J is TRBJ1-1 and V is TRBV2; D is uncertain. With 8 bases removed from V and 8 bases from J, the gap between germline ends came to 12 bases. Germline CDR1 and CDR2: SNHLY and FYNNEI. The length of the CDR3 is 11 residues. CDR3 loop: CASEPEGEAFF. As DNA, the CDR3 is TGTGCCAGCGAACCGGAGGGCGAAGCTTTCTTT.

This clone was counted only a few times. This same CDR3 is encoded by further DNA sequences in the sample. The CDR3 reads CASSSNHEQYF. In DNA form, the CDR3 reads TGTGCCAGCAGTTCCAACCACGAGCAGTACTTC. The chain couples TRBV5-4 to TRBJ2-7; D is ambiguous. This CDR3 comprises 11 residues. Germline lookup yields CDR1 SGHNT and CDR2 YYREEE (reference sequence). V dropped 5 bases and J dropped 5 bases, with 8 bases sitting between them.

The chain uses TRBV27 and TRBJ2-1, with a tentative D call TRBD2 (6 bases). Germline CDR1 is MNHEY and CDR2 is SMNVEV (reference sequence). The V gene lost 5 bases and the J gene lost 4 bases, with 15 bases spanning the gap. The CDR3 is 15 amino acids. The CDR3 nucleotides read TGTGCCAGCAGTCCTGATGGGGGGTTTTACAATGAGCAGTTCTTC. It is translated as CASSPDGGFYNEQFF.

This chain uses TRBV2 with TRBJ2-7; no clear D. V was shortened by 1 base and J by 3 bases, with 13 bases between the two germline ends. Germline lookup yields CDR1 SNHLY and CDR2 FYNNEI. This CDR3 region has 15 residues. For the CDR3, the DNA is TGTGCCAGCAGTGAAGGTTTCCTATGGGGCTACGAGCAGTACTTC. This codes for CASSEGFLWGYEQYF.

J is TRBJ2-7 and V is TRBV10-3; tentatively, D is TRBD1 (6 bases). The V end was cut by 10 bases, the J end by 2 bases, with 12 bases between. Germline CDR1 is ENHRY and CDR2 is SYGVKD. The CDR3 has 12 residues. CDR3 in amino acids: CATTTGTYEQYF. In nucleotides, the CDR3 is TGTGCCACAACGACAGGAACCTACGAGCAGTACTTC.

This rearrangement joins TRBV27 to TRBJ2-1, with TRBD1 matching over 9 bases. Germline loops: CDR1 MNHEY, CDR2 SMNVEV (reference sequence). There are 13 residues in the CDR3. J lost 7 bases, V lost 6 bases, and 4 bases had no gene match. CDR3 nucleotide sequence: TGTGCCAGCAGCCTACAGGGGGCAAATGAGCAGTTCTTC. Translation: CASSLQGANEQFF.

The chain couples TRBV5-4 to TRBJ2-1; 16 bases match TRBD2. The CDR3 sequence is 16 residues long. Germline CDR1 and CDR2: SGHNT and YYREEE (reference sequence). The trim removed 4 bases at V and 8 bases at J, leaving 6 bases unmatched. The CDR3 is CASSAGTSGREDEQFF. Written as DNA, the CDR3 is TGTGCCAGCAGCGCCGGGACTAGCGGGAGGGAAGATGAGCAGTTCTTC.

The chain joins TRBV28 to TRBJ2-7; TRBD1 agrees at 7 bases. This CDR3 has 14 amino acids. Germline V CDR1 and CDR2: MDHEN, SYDVKM. The V segment lost 6 bases and the J segment 0 bases; nucleotides outside the gene matches: 5. CDR3 amino acids: CASRFGTDSYEQYF. CDR3 nucleotides: TGTGCCAGCAGATTCGGGACAGACTCCTACGAGCAGTACTTC.

The chain carries TRBV27 and TRBJ2-7; TRBD2 matches 12 bases. Trimming took 2 bases from V and 6 from J; bases not matched to a gene: 8. The CDR3 runs to 16 residues. Looked up from germline, CDR1 is MNHEY and CDR2 is SMNVEV (reference sequence). The CDR3 bases are TGTGCCAGCAGTTTAGGGCTAGCGGGAGGGCCCGGCGAGCAGTACTTC. It codes for CASSLGLAGGPGEQYF.

The chain recombines TRBV28 with TRBJ2-7; maybe TRBD1 (5 bases). The CDR3 length is 14 residues. The ends were cut back, 5 bases at V and 6 bases at J, with 17 bases in the middle. Germline lookup yields CDR1 MDHEN and CDR2 SYDVKM. The CDR3 DNA is TGTGCCAGCAGTCAACTACGTAGGGGTATCGAGCAGTACTTC. This encodes CASSQLRRGIEQYF.

This chain connects TRBV5-4 to TRBJ1-4; 8 bases fit TRBD1. The V gene end was trimmed by 4 bases and the J gene end by 8 bases; junction bases not matched to a gene: 7. Germline CDR1 reads SGHNT; CDR2 reads YYREEE (reference sequence). The CDR3 loop spans 14 amino acids. CDR3 coding DNA: TGTGCCAGCAGCCAGCAGGGGGCAGAGGAAAAACTGTTTTTT. This gives the protein CASSQQGAEEKLFF. Drawing the rest from reference TRBV5-4 and TRBJ1-4, the complete variable domain is ETGVTQSPTHLIKTRGQQVTLRCSSQSGHNTVSWYQQALGQGPQFIFQYYREEENGRGNFPPRFSGLQFPNYSSELNVNALELDDSALYLCASSQQGAEEKLFFGSGTQLSVL.

The chain carries TRBV27 and TRBJ2-7; D is tentatively TRBD1 or TRBD2 (5 bases each). Trimming stripped 8 bases from V and 2 bases from J, with 16 bases between. Germline lookup yields CDR1 MNHEY and CDR2 SMNVEV (reference sequence). This CDR3 has 14 residues. The CDR3 loop reads CASRHWGRTYEQYF. DNA of the CDR3: TGTGCCAGCCGGCATTGGGGACGGACCTACGAGCAGTACTTC.

J is TRBJ2-7 and V is TRBV27; 10 positions agree with TRBD2. The CDR3 is 18 residues long. Germline V gives CDR1 MNHEY, CDR2 SMNVEV (reference sequence). V shed 0 bases, J shed 2 bases, and the junction held 10 bases outside the gene matches. The CDR3, as DNA: TGTGCCAGCAGTTTATCGTCCAGCGGGAGGGGTTTTGCCTACGAGCAGTACTTC. This codes for CASSLSSSGRGFAYEQYF.

The rearrangement joins TRBV21-1 to TRBJ1-1. TRBV21-1 counts as a pseudogene. The CDR3 consists of 14 residues. CDR3 DNA sequence: TGTGCCAGCAGCAGGGGACGGATGAACACTGAAGCTTTCTTT. Encoded protein: CASSRGRMNTEAFF.